The source of this T cell receptor beta chain is a study of patients and donors after allogeneic stem cell transplantation (dated by TCRdb to about 2020). Library preparation employed RT-PCR. Instrument used: NextSeq 550. TCRdb took the public reads, trimmed them with fastp at Q25, ran MiXCR for clone calling and kept in-frame beta chains. Identical CDR3 protein sequences are pooled into one entry, listed with their most common genes and DNA. Here the sample has roughly 940,000 distinct CDR3 sequences; 15% to 20% occur a single time. Of the sample, under 6.5% falls within the top ten clones. As concerns this clonotype: The antigen it binds to is not known. Per-base quality was not reported, and no clone a single base away is much larger than it.

In the germline V gene (reference sequence), CDR1 corresponds to LGHDT and CDR2 to YNNKEL. From the cysteine through the phenylalanine, the CDR3 covers 17 amino acids. Just CDR3 DNA is preserved here, 51 bases in frame from base 1. Trimming at the junction amounts to 6 bases on V and 6 bases on J, and the germline ends lie 24 bases apart. Sequences were obtained from blood, either unsorted or a sorted T cell fraction (not recorded which). Rearrangement joined TRBV3-1 to TRBJ2-1; the D element could tentatively be TRBD1 or TRBD2, as 5 bases agree for each. This sequence was found in a human donor who was either an allogeneic HSCT recipient or a stem cell or donor lymphocyte infusion donor (not recorded which). It is not recorded whose cells these are; they may come from a transplant donor. The CDR3 protein: CASRWGPRGSSLNEQFF. At the DNA level, the sequence is TGTGCCAGCAGGTGGGGCCCTCGGGGTTCCTCTCTCAATGAGCAGTTCTTC.